These 26 T cell receptor beta chains were sequenced from one sample in a study of cytomegalovirus exposure and HLA in healthy donors. Both 60 Vbeta primers and 13 Jbeta primers went into the PCR. The data were produced by immunoSEQ multiplex PCR, yet TCRdb's version contains in-frame clones alone and is incomplete. The sample yields 150,000 to 200,000 clones, over 65% seen once. The sequenced sample was PBMCs. These receptors were collected from a man aged 18 to 29 in good health and CMV-seropositive.

This chain links TRBV6-6 with TRBJ2-5; D perhaps matches TRBD2 (6 bases). Trimming stripped 7 bases from V and 5 bases from J, with 17 bases between. Germline V gene lookup returns CDR1 MNHNY and CDR2 SVGAGI (reference sequence). This CDR3 has 14 residues. The CDR3, as DNA: TGTGCCAGCACCACCCCGGGACTCCCGGAGACCCAGTACTTC. This gives the protein CASTTPGLPETQYF.

This chain joins TRBV19 and TRBJ2-3; 16 bases are a match to TRBD2. Germline V gene data show CDR1 as LNHDA and CDR2 as SQIVND (reference sequence). This CDR3 is built from 16 residues. V lost 3 bases to trimming and J lost 8 bases; unmatched junction nucleotides: 5. The CDR3, as DNA: TGTGCCAGTAGTATTGGGACTAGCGGGGGGGGACCTACGCAGTATTTT. It codes for CASSIGTSGGGPTQYF.

The gene calls are TRBV5-1 and TRBJ2-2, with a weak D call TRBD1 (5 bases). The germline V gene encodes CDR1 SGHRS and CDR2 YFSETQ. The V end was cut by 4 bases, the J end by 1 base, with 11 bases between. This CDR3 has 15 amino acids. The CDR3 DNA reads TGCGCCAGCAGCCCATCCACAGGGAACACCGGGGAGCTGTTTTTT. Its translation is CASSPSTGNTGELFF.

The V and J genes are TRBV30 and TRBJ1-1, with TRBD1 identical over 8 bases. The V gene end was trimmed by 5 bases and the J gene end by 4 bases; junction bases not matched to a gene: 9. The CDR3 loop spans 14 amino acids. The V gene's germline CDR1 is GTSNPN and CDR2 SVGIG (reference sequence). This chain's CDR3 is CAWAATGAGTEAFF. In nucleotides, the CDR3 is TGTGCCTGGGCTGCGACAGGGGCGGGCACTGAAGCTTTCTTT. Using reference TRBV30 and TRBJ1-1 for the parts outside the CDR3, the full variable domain is SQTIHQWPATLVQPVGSPLSLECTVEGTSNPNLYWYRQAAGRGLQLLFYSVGIGQISSEVPQNLSASRPQDRQFILSSKKLLLSDSGFYLCAWAATGAGTEAFFGQGTRLTVV.

The chain uses TRBV25-1 and TRBJ2-3; 7 bases are shared with TRBD2. Germline assignment: CDR1 MGHDK and CDR2 SYGVNS. This CDR3 has 14 residues. The J segment lost 3 bases and the V segment lost 5 bases, leaving 5 bases of the junction unmatched. The CDR3 sequence: CASSRTSLTDTQYF. The CDR3 nucleotides read TGTGCCAGCAGTCGGACTAGTTTGACAGATACGCAGTATTTT. The whole variable domain, filled in from reference TRBV25-1 and TRBJ2-3, reads EADIYQTPRYLVIGTGKKITLECSQTMGHDKMYWYQQDPGMELHLIHYSYGVNSTEKGDLSSESTVSRIRTEHFPLTLESARPSHTSQYLCASSRTSLTDTQYFGPGTRLTVL.

This clone was counted once. This sequence joins TRBV27 and TRBJ2-1, with D possibly being TRBD2 (6 bases). Trimming stripped 7 bases from V and 6 bases from J, with 10 bases between. This CDR3 region has 12 residues. The germline V gene encodes CDR1 MNHEY and CDR2 SMNVEV (reference sequence). In DNA, the CDR3 is TGTGCCAGCACGGGGGAAATCAATGAGCAGTTCTTC. Its protein product is CASTGEINEQFF.

The chain combines TRBV10-3 with TRBJ2-1; possible D gene TRBD2, 5 bases. This CDR3 comprises 12 residues. Germline CDR1 is ENHRY and CDR2 is SYGVKD. V lost 3 bases and J 6 bases, leaving 6 bases between the germline ends. CDR3 sequence reads: CAISELVNEQFF. The CDR3 nucleotides read TGTGCCATCAGTGAACTAGTCAATGAGCAGTTCTTC.

This chain connects TRBV27 to TRBJ1-4; TRBD1 agrees at 7 bases. The CDR3 is 13 amino acids. J lost 8 bases, V lost 6 bases, and 6 bases had no gene match. CDR1 and CDR2 from the germline V gene are MNHEY and SMNVEV (reference sequence). This CDR3 reads CASSPGQQEKLFF. As DNA, the CDR3 is TGTGCCAGCAGCCCGGGACAGCAGGAAAAACTGTTTTTT. Filled out from reference TRBV27 and TRBJ1-4, the complete variable domain reads EAQVTQNPRYLITVTGKKLTVTCSQNMNHEYMSWYRQDPGLGLRQIYYSMNVEVTDKGDVPEGYKVSRKEKRNFPLILESPSPNQTSLYFCASSPGQQEKLFFGSGTQLSVL.

As concerns this clone: Germline is not matched at one junction end, which may reflect a read error. The rearrangement links TRBV7-7 to TRBJ2-3; 8 positions match TRBD2. Germline V gene data show CDR1 as SSHAT and CDR2 as FNYEAQ (reference sequence). CDR3 length: 16 residues. CDR3 in amino acids: CASSPNPAGDTDTQYF. CDR3 bases: TGTGCTAGCAGCCCGAATCCAGCGGGGGACACAGATACGCAGTATTTT. The whole variable domain, filled in from reference TRBV7-7 and TRBJ2-3, reads GAGVSQSPRYKVTKRGQDVTLRCDPISSHATLYWYQQALGQGPEFLTYFNYEAQPDKSGLPSDRFSAERPEGSISTLTIQRTEQRDSAMYRCASSPNPAGDTDTQYFGPGTRLTVL.

This rearrangement joins TRBV2 to TRBJ2-2; the match to TRBD1 covers 11 bases. Germline CDR1 reads SNHLY; CDR2 reads FYNNEI. CDR3 size: 15 residues. V was pared by 6 bases and J by 5 bases, with 5 bases of the junction left unmatched. CDR3 nucleotides: TGTGCCAGCAGCTCGGGACAGGGGGGAACCGGGGAGCTGTTTTTT. It translates to CASSSGQGGTGELFF.

The chain links TRBV6-1 to TRBJ2-1; the D is unclear. The germline gives CDR1 MNHNS, CDR2 SASEGT. Trimming removed 1 base at V and 9 bases at J, with 10 bases between. This CDR3 contains 13 residues. The CDR3 coding sequence is TGTGCCAGCAGTGAAGGGTTAGTTGGTGAGCAGTTCTTC. Amino acid sequence: CASSEGLVGEQFF.

The V call is TRBV2, the J call TRBJ2-7; TRBD2 aligns across 9 bases. This CDR3 is built from 16 residues. Germline CDR1 is SNHLY and CDR2 is FYNNEI. After removal of 5 bases from V and 7 bases from J, the junction contained 15 bases not matched to a gene. CDR3 region: CASSKTGTSRLEEQYV. The CDR3 DNA sequence: TGTGCCAGCAGTAAAACCGGGACTAGCAGGTTGGAAGAGCAGTACGTC.

The chain recombines TRBV11-2 with TRBJ2-2; no firm D call. CDR3 size: 14 residues. Germline V gene sequence: CDR1 SGHAT, CDR2 FQNNGV. Trimming stripped 0 bases from V and 4 bases from J, with 6 bases between. CDR3 nucleotides: TGTGCCAGCAGCTTAGATCTCCTCACCGGGGAGCTGTTTTTT. This translates into CASSLDLLTGELFF.

The chain uses TRBV10-2 and TRBJ1-4, with D maybe TRBD1 (6 bases). This CDR3 spans 14 amino acids. Germline V lookup: CDR1 WSHSY, CDR2 SAAADI. With 3 bases removed from V and 7 bases from J, the gap between germline ends came to 12 bases. The CDR3 loop is CASSDQGGGEKLFF. The CDR3 DNA reads as TGCGCCAGCAGTGATCAAGGGGGGGGTGAAAAACTGTTTTTT.

This clone was seen more than once but under ten times. The chain employs TRBV28 and TRBJ2-7; D is possibly TRBD1 (6 bases). Germline CDR1 and CDR2: MDHEN and SYDVKM. There are 15 residues in the CDR3. The V and J ends lost 4 bases and 4 bases respectively, with 17 bases between them. CDR3 residues: CASSSYDRTLYEQYV. The DNA for the CDR3 is TGTGCCAGCAGTTCCTACGACAGGACCCTATACGAGCAGTACGTC.

The chain has TRBV28 and TRBJ1-5, with D unclear. Germline V CDR1 and CDR2: MDHEN, SYDVKM. Trimming stripped 7 bases from V and 7 bases from J, with 17 bases between. The CDR3 runs to 14 residues. The CDR3 coding sequence is TGTGCCAGCACCTCGTCGGAGGGCCGGCAGCCCCAGCATTTT. Residues: CASTSSEGRQPQHF.

This clone has just a few counts. The V gene is TRBV19, the J gene TRBJ1-1; 9 nucleotides match TRBD1. The germline gives CDR1 LNHDA, CDR2 SQIVND (reference sequence). The CDR3 has 15 amino acids. V shed 3 bases, J shed 1 base, and the junction held 3 bases outside the gene matches. The DNA for the CDR3 is TGTGCCAGTAGTATCCCGGGACAGGGGAACACTGAAGCTTTCTTT. Protein: CASSIPGQGNTEAFF. Together with reference TRBV19 and TRBJ1-1, the CDR3 gives the full variable domain: DGGITQSPKYLFRKEGQNVTLSCEQNLNHDAMYWYRQDPGQGLRLIYYSQIVNDFQKGDIAEGYSVSREKKESFPLTVTSAQKNPTAFYLCASSIPGQGNTEAFFGQGTRLTVV.

This chain connects TRBV25-1 to TRBJ1-1; D may be TRBD1 (6 bases). The germline gives CDR1 MGHDK, CDR2 SYGVNS. V lost 3 bases to trimming and J lost 4 bases, with 12 bases between them. The CDR3 is 14 amino acids. The CDR3 protein is CASSDGLGGTEAFF. The CDR3 bases are TGTGCCAGCAGTGATGGGCTAGGGGGCACTGAAGCTTTCTTT. Complete variable domain (other parts from reference TRBV25-1 and TRBJ1-1): EADIYQTPRYLVIGTGKKITLECSQTMGHDKMYWYQQDPGMELHLIHYSYGVNSTEKGDLSSESTVSRIRTEHFPLTLESARPSHTSQYLCASSDGLGGTEAFFGQGTRLTVV.

This clone has more than one count but fewer than ten. The same CDR3 can be traced to other DNA sequences in this sample. The chain recombines TRBV11-2 with TRBJ2-7; TRBD1 is a possible D gene (6 bases). The germline V and J ends were trimmed by 3 bases and 4 bases, with 10 bases remaining between them. The CDR3 length is 13 residues. The V gene's germline CDR1 is SGHAT and CDR2 FQNNGV. As DNA, the CDR3 is TGTGCCAGCAGCTTGGGGACATTTTACGAGCAGTACGTC. Translating gives CASSLGTFYEQYV.

This rearrangement joins TRBV5-1 to TRBJ2-1, with a weak D call TRBD2 (6 bases). Trimming took off 2 bases at V and 0 bases at J, with 9 bases between the two ends. The CDR3 is 15 amino acids. Germline loops: CDR1 SGHRS, CDR2 YFSETQ. This chain's CDR3 is CASSLRESSYNEQFF. The CDR3 DNA is TGCGCCAGCAGCTTACGGGAGAGCTCCTACAATGAGCAGTTCTTC.

This clone came up a few times. V gene TRBV10-1 combines with J gene TRBJ1-1; possibly TRBD1 for D (6 bases). The CDR3 is made up of 14 amino acids. Germline CDR1 reads WNHNN; CDR2 reads SYGVQD (reference sequence). V shed 8 bases and J shed 4 bases, with 17 bases lying between them. CDR3 DNA: TGCGCCAGCTCCGCGACAGGACGGAGCACTGAAGCTTTCTTT. This translates into CASSATGRSTEAFF.

This clone was observed at least ten times. This chain connects TRBV11-2 to TRBJ1-2; the D is unclear. Germline CDR1 and CDR2: SGHAT and FQNNGV. CDR3 length equals 15 residues. V dropped 0 bases and J dropped 5 bases, with 13 bases sitting between them. The CDR3 nucleotides read TGTGCCAGCAGCTTAGATGAAGGGAGTCGGTATGGCTACACCTTC. Residues: CASSLDEGSRYGYTF.

This clone occurred a few times. The gene calls are TRBV19 and TRBJ1-2; 9 bases agree with TRBD1. The CDR3 consists of 12 residues. The germline gives CDR1 LNHDA, CDR2 SQIVND (reference sequence). After removal of 1 base from V and 13 bases from J, the junction contained 4 bases not matched to a gene. The CDR3 DNA follows: TGTGCCAGTAGTATAGGGGACAGGGAGGGCACCTTC. Translating it yields CASSIGDREGTF.

About this clone itself: Other DNA sequences in the sample encode the same CDR3. The V call is TRBV7-9, the J call TRBJ1-3, with TRBD1 as a possible D gene (5 bases). CDR3 size: 13 residues. V shed 1 base and J shed 4 bases, with 5 bases lying between them. Looked up from germline, CDR1 is SEHNR and CDR2 is FQNEAQ (reference sequence). The CDR3, as DNA: TGTGCCAGCAGCTTAGGACAGGGAAACACCATATATTTT. This codes for CASSLGQGNTIYF.

The chain links TRBV7-2 to TRBJ1-5, with 8 bases identical to TRBD1. There are 16 residues in the CDR3. J gave up 4 bases and V 5 bases, and 10 bases lay outside the gene matches. The germline V gene has CDR1 SGHTA and CDR2 FQGNSA. The chain's CDR3 is CASSQGSGGENQPQHF. Here the CDR3 DNA reads TGTGCCAGCAGCCAGGGTTCAGGGGGCGAGAATCAGCCCCAGCATTTT.

The chain joins TRBV10-3 to TRBJ1-1; a possible D gene is TRBD1 (6 bases). Germline lookup yields CDR1 ENHRY and CDR2 SYGVKD. V was pared by 5 bases and J by 4 bases, with 14 bases between. This CDR3 is built from 14 residues. The CDR3 loop is CAISSTGSGTEAFF. CDR3 bases: TGTGCCATCAGTTCAACAGGGTCGGGCACTGAAGCTTTCTTT.